This is a list of T cell receptor beta chains from one sample in a study of patients and donors after allogeneic stem cell transplantation. TCRdb re-called the RT-PCR reads with MiXCR, one entry per CDR3 protein. The repertoire includes about 400,000 distinct CDR3 sequences, 16% of them detected once, and 7% to 7.5% sits in the top ten. The specimen sequenced was blood, either unsorted or a sorted T cell fraction (not recorded which). The receptors here all came from a human donor who was either an allogeneic HSCT recipient or a stem cell or donor lymphocyte infusion donor (not recorded which). It is not recorded whose cells these are; they may come from a transplant donor. Each CDR3 is given with its conserved first and last residue. A D gene is named only where the DNA matches it firmly. Clone sizes are given selectively: once, few, many, or a class where the clone is expanded.

TRBJ1-1	many	.	TRBV4-3	CASSQGMFSANTEAFF	TGCGCCAGCAGCCAAGGAATGTTCAGCGCGAACACTGAAGCTTTCTTT
TRBJ2-2	.	TRBD1	TRBV7-3	CASSSDRGNTGELFF	TGTGCCAGCAGCTCGGACAGGGGGAACACCGGGGAGCTGTTTTTT
TRBJ2-7	few	TRBD2	TRBV20-1	CSARDSLLAGLYEQYF	TGCAGTGCTAGAGATTCTTTACTAGCGGGACTTTACGAGCAGTACTTC
TRBJ1-4	.	.	TRBV2	CASSEPGATNEKLFF	TGTGCCAGCAGTGAGCCGGGGGCAACTAATGAAAAACTGTTTTTT
TRBJ1-2	many	.	TRBV12-3/TRBV12-4	CASSSGLAENGYTF	TGTGCCAGCAGTTCTGGACTGGCGGAGAATGGCTACACCTTC
TRBJ2-3	.	TRBD2	TRBV5-1	CASSAPGTSGTDTQYF	TGCGCCAGCAGCGCCCCCGGGACTAGCGGCACAGATACGCAGTATTTT
TRBJ1-3	.	.	TRBV4-1	CASSQGPAGNTIYF	TGCGCCAGCAGCCAAGGACCGGCTGGAAACACCATATATTTT
TRBJ2-1	few	TRBD1	TRBV14	CASRNNSRGRGEQFF	TGTGCCAGCAGGAATAACAGCAGGGGGCGAGGTGAGCAGTTCTTC
TRBJ1-2	few	.	TRBV7-9	CASSLVGRGSDGYTF	TGTGCCAGCAGCTTAGTGGGCCGCGGTTCCGATGGCTACACCTTC
TRBJ2-2	few	.	TRBV4-1	CASSHTGGTGELFF	TGCGCCAGCAGCCATACGGGCGGCACCGGGGAGCTGTTTTTT
TRBJ2-7	.	.	TRBV4-3	CASSQEGVTDQYF	TGCGCCAGCAGCCAAGAAGGGGTAACAGATCAGTACTTC
TRBJ2-3	.	TRBD2	TRBV5-1	CASSLLLAGVGSDTQYF	TGCGCCAGCAGCTTGTTACTAGCGGGAGTGGGGTCAGATACGCAGTATTTT
TRBJ2-7	.	.	TRBV9	CASSVEDSSTYEQYF	TGTGCCAGCAGCGTAGAGGACAGCTCTACCTACGAGCAGTACTTC
TRBJ2-1	.	.	TRBV20-1	CSARPQDGYNEQFF	TGCAGTGCTAGACCTCAGGATGGATACAATGAGCAGTTCTTC
TRBJ1-4	few	TRBD1	TRBV6-5	CASSYGRGLSNEKLFF	TGTGCCAGCAGTTACGGCAGGGGGCTTTCTAATGAAAAACTGTTTTTT
TRBJ2-3	few	.	TRBV20-1	CSASSALRTDTQYF	TGCAGTGCGTCTAGCGCTCTTAGGACAGATACGCAGTATTTT
TRBJ1-2	few	.	TRBV12-3/TRBV12-4	CASSPPPGSNYGYTF	TGTGCCAGCAGTCCCCCCCCCGGTTCCAACTATGGCTACACCTTC
TRBJ2-1	.	.	TRBV29-1	CSVEGGTGPRSSYNEQFF	TGCAGCGTTGAAGGGGGGACCGGACCCCGAAGCTCCTACAATGAGCAGTTCTTC
TRBJ2-1	many	.	TRBV7-2	CASSPDYNEQFF	TGTGCCAGCAGCCCCGACTACAATGAGCAGTTCTTC
TRBJ2-7	few	.	TRBV27	CASSSWSLAYEQYF	TGTGCCAGCAGTTCCTGGTCCCTTGCCTACGAGCAGTACTTC
TRBJ1-4	.	TRBD1	TRBV12-3/TRBV12-4	CASRPSAGQGARELFF	TGTGCCAGCAGGCCATCCGCGGGACAGGGGGCTCGGGAACTGTTTTTT
TRBJ1-1	few	TRBD1	TRBV15	CATSPLTGGTEAFF	TGTGCCACCAGTCCGCTTACAGGGGGCACTGAAGCTTTCTTT
TRBJ2-1	few	TRBD2	TRBV4-1	CASSHGLATEQFF	TGCGCCAGCAGCCATGGACTAGCGACTGAGCAGTTCTTC
TRBJ2-7	few	.	TRBV20-1	CSATGVAYEQYF	TGCAGTGCTACGGGGGTGGCCTACGAGCAGTACTTC
TRBJ1-2	.	.	TRBV20-1	CSARVNVGYTF	TGCAGTGCTAGAGTGAATGTGGGCTACACCTTC
TRBJ1-6	few	TRBD1	TRBV12-3/TRBV12-4	CASSFGTASYNSPLHF	TGTGCCAGCAGTTTCGGGACAGCCTCATATAATTCACCCCTCCACTTT
TRBJ2-3	few	TRBD1	TRBV24-1	CATSESGTGKVDTQYF	TGTGCCACCAGTGAATCCGGGACAGGGAAGGTGGATACGCAGTATTTT
TRBJ2-1	.	.	TRBV20-1	CSARDTELTTYNEQFF	TGCAGTGCTAGAGATACAGAACTGACTACCTACAATGAGCAGTTCTTC
TRBJ2-5	.	.	TRBV11-3	CASSSPRRLEETQYF	TGTGCCAGCAGCTCCCCCCGCCGACTAGAAGAGACCCAGTACTTC
TRBJ1-2	.	.	TRBV19	CASTRDKTTHGYTF	TGTGCCAGTACCAGGGACAAGACTACTCATGGCTACACCTTC
TRBJ2-4	few	TRBD1	TRBV12-3/TRBV12-4	CATRQGKNIQYF	TGTGCCACCAGACAGGGTAAAAACATTCAGTACTTC
TRBJ2-2	few	TRBD1	TRBV2	CASRTGTGVATGELFF	TGTGCCAGCAGAACCGGGACAGGGGTGGCCACCGGGGAGCTGTTTTTT
TRBJ2-7	.	.	TRBV7-9	CASSLAQGGNYEQYF	TGTGCCAGCAGCTTAGCGCAGGGGGGGAACTACGAGCAGTACTTC
TRBJ2-2	.	.	TRBV14	CASSQVQRNGELFF	TGTGCCAGCAGCCAAGTACAGAGAAACGGGGAGCTGTTTTTT
TRBJ2-1	once	TRBD1	TRBV13	CASSLGRAGGVLLGEQFF	TGTGCCAGCAGCTTAGGCAGGGCAGGGGGCGTTCTGTTGGGTGAGCAGTTCTTC
TRBJ2-3	.	TRBD2	TRBV7-8	CASSIGLAGRTDTQYF	TGTGCCAGCAGCATAGGACTAGCGGGACGCACAGATACGCAGTATTTT
TRBJ1-2	.	TRBD1	TRBV4-1	CASSLTTGGGYGYTF	TGCGCCAGCAGCCTTACGACAGGGGGAGGCTATGGCTACACCTTC
TRBJ2-1	few	TRBD1	TRBV18	CASSPPRGQGYNEQFF	TGTGCCAGCTCACCACCGCGGGGACAGGGGTACAATGAGCAGTTCTTC
TRBJ1-2	.	.	TRBV2	CGSSALGSYGYTF	TGTGGCAGCAGTGCCTTGGGATCGTATGGCTACACCTTC
TRBJ1-4	few	.	TRBV18	CASSPPPGVGEKLFF	TGTGCCAGCTCACCACCACCAGGGGTCGGGGAAAAACTGTTTTTT